Following are 9 T cell receptor beta chains from one sample sequenced in a study of human T cells and chemical hapten exposure. One entry per CDR3 protein results from TCRdb running MiXCR on the RACE reads. This sample has some 330,000 distinct CDR3 sequences, with 4.5% to 5.5% found just once. Time point noted: pre-sensitization, week 0. Treatment of the sample: therapeutic diphenylcyclopropenone sensitization with weekly scalp DPC. This specimen was whole blood, taken in connection with sensitization to the hapten diphenylcyclopropenone (DPC). The origin of the receptors is a woman aged 18-35 years with alopecia areata. Some clones in this sample may be carry-over from other donors' samples.

This clonotype occurred a few times. The chain employs TRBV2 and TRBJ1-5; 7 nucleotides agree with TRBD1. The CDR3 sequence is 19 residues long. CDR1 is SNHLY, CDR2 FYNNEI, per germline. V lost 3 bases, J lost 3 bases, and 17 bases stayed unmatched. The CDR3 sequence: CASSDQPRTGPSLNQPQHF. DNA of the CDR3: TGTGCCAGCAGTGACCAACCTAGGACAGGTCCATCGCTCAATCAGCCCCAGCATTTT.

This clonotype was seen a few times. The chain couples TRBV7-2 to TRBJ2-3; 8 nucleotides align to TRBD2. There are 16 residues in the CDR3. Looked up from germline, CDR1 is SGHTA and CDR2 is FQGNSA. J lost 3 bases, V lost 5 bases, and 10 bases had no gene match. CDR3 sequence reads: CASSTAPGLETDTQYF. Written as DNA, the CDR3 is TGTGCCAGCAGCACGGCACCGGGACTAGAAACAGATACGCAGTATTTT.

This clonotype was detected a few times. CDR3 in amino acids: CASSQDLPGDLTDTQYF. The CDR3 DNA is TGCGCCAGCAGCCAAGATCTCCCGGGGGACCTCACAGATACGCAGTATTTT. The chain uses TRBV4-3 and TRBJ2-3; the D gene is possibly TRBD2 (6 bases). The CDR3 is made up of 17 amino acids. Trimming removed 0 bases at V and 2 bases at J, with 15 bases between. Germline V gene data show CDR1 as LGHNA and CDR2 as YSLEER.

This clonotype showed up many times. The chain is built from TRBV12-3 or TRBV12-4 and TRBJ1-1; no firm D call. Deletions cut 3 bases from V and 1 base from J, with 6 bases between. This CDR3 contains 13 residues. The DNA for the CDR3 is TGTGCCAGCAGTTTTGGGCAGAACACTGAAGCTTTCTTT. This translates into CASSFGQNTEAFF.

The chain links TRBV4-1 to TRBJ2-7; perhaps TRBD2 as D (5 bases). CDR1 and CDR2 (germline): MGHRA, YSYEKL. Trimming stripped 0 bases from V and 7 bases from J, with 22 bases between. CDR3 length: 17 residues. CDR3 bases: TGCGCCAGCAGCCAAGACTATCAGACGGAGGCAACGCGGGAGCAGTACTTC. This codes for CASSQDYQTEATREQYF.

A few counts support this clonotype. J is TRBJ1-1 and V is TRBV4-2, with TRBD1 as a possible D gene (5 bases). Per germline, CDR1 LGHNA and CDR2 YNFKEQ. This CDR3 contains 14 residues. Trimming stripped 3 bases from V and 4 bases from J, with 12 bases between. The CDR3 reads CASSQWGDRTEAFF. The CDR3 DNA reads as TGTGCCAGCAGCCAGTGGGGGGATCGCACTGAAGCTTTCTTT.

This clonotype was picked up many times. The J gene is TRBJ2-3, the V gene TRBV20-1; D is unclear. Trimming cost V 0 bases and J 4 bases, with 8 bases left between them. CDR1 and CDR2 (germline): DFQATT, SNEGSKA (reference sequence). The CDR3 is 13 residues long. The CDR3 here is CSARDQGPDTQYF. Here the CDR3 DNA reads TGCAGTGCTAGAGATCAAGGGCCAGATACGCAGTATTTT.

The chain links TRBV12-3 or TRBV12-4 to TRBJ1-1; a possible D gene is TRBD1 (6 bases). The CDR3 has 15 amino acids. V shed 6 bases and J shed 5 bases, with 19 bases lying between them. The CDR3 coding sequence is TGTGCCAGCAGGAACAGGGAAGGGCGTGAGACTGAAGCTTTCTTT. Protein: CASRNREGRETEAFF.

This clonotype has a count of ten or more. The rearrangement uses TRBV10-3 and TRBJ1-1, with no clear D. Trimming cost V 10 bases and J 6 bases, with 12 bases left between them. Germline CDR1 ENHRY, CDR2 SYGVKD. The CDR3 extends over 11 amino acids. CDR3 amino acids: CATEVGPEAFF. In DNA form, the CDR3 reads TGTGCCACAGAAGTAGGTCCTGAAGCTTTCTTT.